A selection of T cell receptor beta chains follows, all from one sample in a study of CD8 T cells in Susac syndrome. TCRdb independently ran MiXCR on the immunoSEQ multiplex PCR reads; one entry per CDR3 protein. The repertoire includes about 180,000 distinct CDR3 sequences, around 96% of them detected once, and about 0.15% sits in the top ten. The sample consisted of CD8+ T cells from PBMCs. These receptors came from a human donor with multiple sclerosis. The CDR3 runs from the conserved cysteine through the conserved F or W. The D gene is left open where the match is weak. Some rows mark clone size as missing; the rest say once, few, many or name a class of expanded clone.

CSARDRSGSYSSYNEQFF,TGCAGTGCTAGAGATAGGTCTGGATCCTACAGCTCCTACAATGAGCAGTTCTTC,-,TRBJ2-1,TRBV20-1,-
CASSTWESSGGRKTQYF,TGTGCCAGCAGCACCTGGGAGTCTAGCGGGGGTAGGAAGACCCAGTACTTC,TRBD2,TRBJ2-5,TRBV12-3/TRBV12-4,-
CASSPKRMSSYNEQFF,TGTGCCAGCAGCCCGAAGAGAATGAGCTCCTACAATGAGCAGTTCTTC,-,TRBJ2-1,TRBV7-8,-
CSARDRTGWNGYTF,TGCAGTGCTAGAGACCGGACAGGATGGAATGGCTACACCTTC,TRBD1,TRBJ1-2,TRBV20-1,-
CASSLRPGGVNNEQFF,TGTGCCAGCTCACTTCGACCGGGGGGCGTAAACAATGAGCAGTTCTTC,-,TRBJ2-1,TRBV18,-
CSALQGQGNQPQHF,TGCAGTGCCCTGCAGGGACAGGGAAACCAGCCCCAGCATTTT,TRBD1,TRBJ1-5,TRBV20-1,-
CASSFVGRTSGNTIYF,TGTGCCAGCAGCTTCGTCGGGAGAACCTCTGGAAACACCATATATTTT,-,TRBJ1-3,TRBV7-9,-
CSVELGRGSYNEQFF,TGCAGCGTTGAACTGGGGCGGGGCTCCTACAATGAGCAGTTCTTC,-,TRBJ2-1,TRBV29-1,-
CASLSNPDTQYF,TGTGCCAGCCTCTCGAATCCAGATACGCAGTATTTT,-,TRBJ2-3,TRBV2,-
CASSWTEHEQYF,TGTGCCAGCAGTTGGACAGAGCACGAGCAGTACTTC,-,TRBJ2-7,TRBV12-3/TRBV12-4,once
CACEYLGTEAFF,TGTGCCTGCGAATATCTGGGGACTGAAGCTTTCTTT,-,TRBJ1-1,TRBV30,-
CSVTDTEAFF,TGCAGCGTTACCGACACTGAAGCTTTCTTT,-,TRBJ1-1,TRBV29-1,few
CASSRPDRRKAFF,TGTGCCAGCAGTCGACCGGACAGGAGAAAAGCTTTCTTT,TRBD1,TRBJ1-1,TRBV12-3/TRBV12-4,-
CSVRDWDEKLFF,TGCAGCGTTAGGGATTGGGATGAAAAACTGTTTTTT,-,TRBJ1-4,TRBV29-1,-
CASSPLVVAGSSYEQYF,TGTGCCAGCAGTCCTCTGGTGGTAGCGGGTAGCTCCTACGAGCAGTACTTC,TRBD2,TRBJ2-7,TRBV12-3/TRBV12-4,-
CASSLVLSYNEQFF,TGCGCCAGCAGCTTGGTCCTATCCTACAATGAGCAGTTCTTC,-,TRBJ2-1,TRBV5-1,-
CSTQGSGNTIYF,TGCAGCACTCAGGGTTCTGGAAACACCATATATTTT,-,TRBJ1-3,TRBV29-1,-
CSASFGLAGNSYNEQFF,TGCAGCGCCTCGTTCGGGCTAGCGGGAAACTCCTACAATGAGCAGTTCTTC,TRBD2,TRBJ2-1,TRBV29-1,once
CSASSPSGSRAYEQYF,TGCAGTGCTAGTAGTCCTAGCGGGAGTCGGGCCTACGAGCAGTACTTC,TRBD2,TRBJ2-7,TRBV20-1,-
CASSVESGDYNEQFF,TGTGCCAGCAGCGTAGAAAGCGGGGACTACAATGAGCAGTTCTTC,TRBD2,TRBJ2-1,TRBV9,-
CASSVEGTNEQFF,TGTGCCAGCAGCGTAGAAGGGACAAACGAGCAGTTCTTC,-,TRBJ2-1,TRBV9,-
CASSLNRGLYEQYF,TGTGCCAGCAGCTTAAACAGGGGCCTCTACGAGCAGTACTTC,TRBD1,TRBJ2-7,TRBV13,-
CASSFRIQETQYF,TGTGCCAGCAGCTTCAGGATCCAAGAGACCCAGTACTTC,-,TRBJ2-5,TRBV7-9,-
CSVKTSNEQFF,TGCAGCGTCAAAACTAGTAATGAGCAGTTCTTC,-,TRBJ2-1,TRBV29-1,-
CASSSWTEPKNIQYF,TGTGCCAGCAGCTCCTGGACAGAGCCCAAAAACATTCAGTACTTC,-,TRBJ2-4,TRBV7-9,-
CASSPPQNSGANVLTF,TGTGCCAGCAGCCCTCCACAGAACTCTGGGGCCAACGTCCTGACTTTC,-,TRBJ2-6,TRBV7-9,-
CASTGSSYNEQFF,TGTGCCAGCACCGGGAGCTCCTACAATGAGCAGTTCTTC,-,TRBJ2-1,TRBV25-1,-
CAFRRGTEPYEQYF,TGTGCCTTCAGAAGGGGGACAGAGCCCTACGAGCAGTACTTC,TRBD1,TRBJ2-7,TRBV30,-
CSARGGAGETQYF,TGCAGTGCTAGGGGCGGGGCCGGCGAGACCCAGTACTTC,-,TRBJ2-5,TRBV20-1,-
CASSPTGGETQYF,TGTGCCAGCAGCCCGACAGGGGGAGAGACCCAGTACTTC,TRBD1,TRBJ2-5,TRBV7-9,-
CASSQGAVSTSLEQFF,TGTGCCAGCAGCCAAGGAGCTGTATCCACTAGTCTTGAGCAGTTCTTC,-,TRBJ2-1,TRBV14,-
CSVGAGPKNIQYF,TGCAGCGTGGGGGCCGGGCCTAAAAACATTCAGTACTTC,-,TRBJ2-4,TRBV29-1,-
CASSESFGQQETQYF,TGTGCCAGCAGTGAGTCGTTCGGACAGCAAGAGACCCAGTACTTC,-,TRBJ2-5,TRBV2,-